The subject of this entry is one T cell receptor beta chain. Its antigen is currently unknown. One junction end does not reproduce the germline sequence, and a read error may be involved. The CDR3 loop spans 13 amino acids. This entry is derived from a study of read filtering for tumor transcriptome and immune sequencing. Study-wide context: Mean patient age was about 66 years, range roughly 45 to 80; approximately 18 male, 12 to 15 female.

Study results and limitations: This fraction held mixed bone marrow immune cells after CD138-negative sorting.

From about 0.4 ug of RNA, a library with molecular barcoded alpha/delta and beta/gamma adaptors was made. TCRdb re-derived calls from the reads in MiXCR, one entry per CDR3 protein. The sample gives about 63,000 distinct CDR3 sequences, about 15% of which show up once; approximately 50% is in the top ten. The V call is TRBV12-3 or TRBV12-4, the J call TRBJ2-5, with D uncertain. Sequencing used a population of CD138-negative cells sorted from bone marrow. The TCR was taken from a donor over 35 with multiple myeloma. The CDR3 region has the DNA TGTGCCAGCAGTTTGAATCCACAAGAGACCCTGTACTTC. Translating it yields CASSLNPQETLYF.